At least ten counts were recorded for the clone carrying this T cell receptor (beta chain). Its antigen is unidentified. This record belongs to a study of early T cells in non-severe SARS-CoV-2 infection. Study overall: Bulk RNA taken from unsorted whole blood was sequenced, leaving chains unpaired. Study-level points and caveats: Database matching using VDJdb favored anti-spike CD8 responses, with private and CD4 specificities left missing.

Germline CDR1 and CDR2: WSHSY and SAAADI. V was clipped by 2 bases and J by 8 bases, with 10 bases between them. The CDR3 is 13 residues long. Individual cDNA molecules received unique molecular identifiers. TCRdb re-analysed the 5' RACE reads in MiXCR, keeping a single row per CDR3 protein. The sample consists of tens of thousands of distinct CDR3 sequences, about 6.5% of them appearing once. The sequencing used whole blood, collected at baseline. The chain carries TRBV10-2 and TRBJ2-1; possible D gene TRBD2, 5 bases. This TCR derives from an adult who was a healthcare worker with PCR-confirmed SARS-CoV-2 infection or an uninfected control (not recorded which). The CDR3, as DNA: TGCGCCAGCAGTGAGGGGCGGCGGGATGAGCAGTTCTTC. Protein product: CASSEGRRDEQFF.